Described below is a single TCR beta chain sequence and its context. Sequenced by immunoSEQ multiplex PCR; TCRdb stores in-frame clones only, minus some. The sample yields roughly 70,000 clones, more than 90% seen once. The data stem from a study of technical replicates of blood from several donors. This CDR3 region has 14 residues. V lost 7 bases, J lost 5 bases, and 8 bases stayed unmatched. Looked up from germline, CDR1 is MNHNY and CDR2 is SVGAGI (reference sequence). The chain is built from TRBV6-6 and TRBJ1-1; 9 bases line up with TRBD1. Sequenced sample: PBMCs. The TCR was taken from a human donor in good health. Some clones in this sample may be carry-over from other donors' samples. The CDR3: CASIRKDRGTEAFF. For the CDR3, the DNA is TGTGCCAGCATTCGAAAAGACAGGGGGACTGAAGCTTTCTTT.